Listed below are T cell receptor beta chains from one sample, sequenced in a study of cytomegalovirus exposure and HLA in healthy donors. Sequenced by immunoSEQ multiplex PCR; TCRdb stores in-frame clones only, minus some. Among more than 150,000 clones listed, around 78% were seen once. The sample comprised PBMCs. Receptors were obtained from a woman in her fifties or sixties in good health and CMV-seropositive. The CDR3 runs from the conserved cysteine through the conserved F or W. The order of the fields is clone size, D gene, J gene, V gene, CDR3 protein, CDR3 DNA. D genes are given only for firm matches. A row's size may be missing; if present it is once, few, many or a size class.

abundance: -
d_gene: -
j_gene: TRBJ1-2
v_gene: TRBV30
CDR3aa: CAWGSGYGYTF
CDR3nt: TGTGCCTGGGGCTCTGGCTATGGCTACACCTTC

abundance: -
d_gene: -
j_gene: TRBJ1-4
v_gene: TRBV6-1
CDR3aa: CASSQGTKEKLFF
CDR3nt: TGTGCCAGCAGCCAGGGGACAAAAGAAAAACTGTTTTTT

abundance: -
d_gene: -
j_gene: TRBJ2-7
v_gene: TRBV12-5
CDR3aa: CASGLVRRGDNYEQYF
CDR3nt: TGTGCTAGTGGTTTGGTACGCAGGGGGGATAACTACGAGCAGTACTTC

abundance: once
d_gene: -
j_gene: TRBJ2-5
v_gene: TRBV2
CDR3aa: CASSFNVQETQYF
CDR3nt: TGTGCCAGCAGTTTCAATGTCCAAGAGACCCAGTACTTC

abundance: -
d_gene: TRBD2
j_gene: TRBJ2-6
v_gene: TRBV7-6
CDR3aa: CASSLGLAGGAGANGLTF
CDR3nt: TGTGCCAGCAGCTTGGGACTAGCGGGAGGAGCTGGGGCCAACGGCCTGACTTTC

abundance: few
d_gene: TRBD2
j_gene: TRBJ2-3
v_gene: TRBV4-3
CDR3aa: CASSPRREITDTQYF
CDR3nt: TGCGCCAGCAGCCCCCGGCGGGAGATCACAGATACGCAGTATTTT

abundance: -
d_gene: -
j_gene: TRBJ2-2
v_gene: TRBV7-2
CDR3aa: CASSLLGSGELFF
CDR3nt: TGTGCCAGCAGCCTTCTAGGGAGCGGGGAGCTGTTTTTT

abundance: -
d_gene: TRBD1
j_gene: TRBJ1-4
v_gene: TRBV29-1
CDR3aa: CSVDGQGATNEKLFF
CDR3nt: TGCAGCGTTGATGGTCAGGGGGCAACTAATGAAAAACTGTTTTTT

abundance: -
d_gene: TRBD2
j_gene: TRBJ2-1
v_gene: TRBV29-1
CDR3aa: CSVEDGGGLAGGPGAFNEQFF
CDR3nt: TGCAGCGTTGAAGACGGTGGGGGGCTAGCGGGGGGGCCGGGCGCCTTCAATGAGCAGTTCTTC

abundance: -
d_gene: TRBD2
j_gene: TRBJ2-5
v_gene: TRBV6-5
CDR3aa: CASSSRGGGIQETQYF
CDR3nt: TGTGCCAGCAGTTCACGTGGGGGAGGGATTCAAGAGACCCAGTACTTC

abundance: -
d_gene: TRBD1
j_gene: TRBJ2-5
v_gene: TRBV5-4
CDR3aa: CASSGGQGGPERETQYF
CDR3nt: TGTGCCAGCAGCGGAGGACAGGGGGGGCCCGAGAGAGAGACCCAGTACTTC

abundance: -
d_gene: TRBD1
j_gene: TRBJ1-1
v_gene: TRBV7-8
CDR3aa: CASSLASTGPGGTEAFF
CDR3nt: TGTGCCAGCAGCTTAGCATCCACAGGCCCAGGGGGCACTGAAGCTTTCTTT

abundance: -
d_gene: -
j_gene: TRBJ1-4
v_gene: TRBV7-2
CDR3aa: CASSLEYPGRPEKLFF
CDR3nt: TGTGCCAGCAGCTTAGAGTATCCAGGGAGGCCCGAAAAACTGTTTTTT

abundance: once
d_gene: TRBD1
j_gene: TRBJ1-2
v_gene: TRBV19
CDR3aa: CASNSGTGGGYTF
CDR3nt: TGTGCCAGTAACTCCGGGACAGGGGGCGGCTACACCTTC

abundance: -
d_gene: -
j_gene: TRBJ1-2
v_gene: TRBV28
CDR3aa: CASSSLRAGVNGYTF
CDR3nt: TGTGCCAGCAGTTCACTCAGGGCGGGGGTAAATGGCTACACCTTC

abundance: -
d_gene: TRBD1
j_gene: TRBJ1-1
v_gene: TRBV7-2
CDR3aa: CASSPRDSMNTEAFF
CDR3nt: TGTGCCAGCAGCCCCCGGGACAGTATGAACACTGAAGCTTTCTTT

abundance: -
d_gene: -
j_gene: TRBJ2-1
v_gene: TRBV9
CDR3aa: CASSGPMGLHYNEQFF
CDR3nt: TGTGCCAGCAGCGGCCCGATGGGGCTACACTACAATGAGCAGTTCTTC

abundance: -
d_gene: TRBD2
j_gene: TRBJ2-1
v_gene: TRBV4-3
CDR3aa: CASSQEGGGRAGTEQFF
CDR3nt: TGCGCCAGCAGCCAAGAGGGGGGCGGGAGGGCCGGGACTGAGCAGTTCTTC

abundance: -
d_gene: TRBD1
j_gene: TRBJ1-1
v_gene: TRBV18
CDR3aa: CASSPPGGGNTEAFF
CDR3nt: TGTGCCAGCTCACCACCCGGAGGGGGCAACACTGAAGCTTTCTTT

abundance: -
d_gene: TRBD2
j_gene: TRBJ2-2
v_gene: TRBV9
CDR3aa: CASSPSGLVISGELFF
CDR3nt: TGTGCCAGCAGCCCCTCGGGACTAGTAATCTCCGGGGAGCTGTTTTTT

abundance: few
d_gene: TRBD2
j_gene: TRBJ2-6
v_gene: TRBV4-3
CDR3aa: CASSLGLAGARGSGANVLTF
CDR3nt: TGCGCCAGCAGCCTTGGACTAGCGGGGGCCCGGGGCTCTGGGGCCAACGTCCTGACTTTC

abundance: -
d_gene: -
j_gene: TRBJ2-7
v_gene: TRBV2
CDR3aa: CASVGGLRTPYEQYF
CDR3nt: TGTGCCAGCGTGGGGGGATTGCGCACCCCCTACGAGCAGTACTTC

abundance: -
d_gene: TRBD1
j_gene: TRBJ2-7
v_gene: TRBV27
CDR3aa: CASSPTGTVSYEQYF
CDR3nt: TGTGCCAGCAGCCCTACCGGGACAGTCTCCTACGAGCAGTACTTC

abundance: -
d_gene: -
j_gene: TRBJ1-3
v_gene: TRBV11-3
CDR3aa: CASRYRPGIPGNTIYF
CDR3nt: TGTGCCAGCAGATATCGCCCGGGGATTCCTGGAAACACCATATATTTT

abundance: once
d_gene: -
j_gene: TRBJ1-6
v_gene: TRBV5-5
CDR3aa: CASSYTLTSSYNSPLHF
CDR3nt: TGTGCCAGCAGTTATACCCTCACGAGCTCCTATAATTCACCCCTCCACTTT

abundance: -
d_gene: -
j_gene: TRBJ1-6
v_gene: TRBV7-9
CDR3aa: CASSSLAGNSPLHF
CDR3nt: TGTGCCAGCTCCTCACTGGCAGGGAACTCACCCCTCCACTTT

abundance: -
d_gene: TRBD2
j_gene: TRBJ2-7
v_gene: TRBV7-2
CDR3aa: CASSLAGGEEQYF
CDR3nt: TGTGCCAGCAGTCTAGCGGGAGGTGAAGAGCAGTACTTC

abundance: -
d_gene: -
j_gene: TRBJ2-1
v_gene: TRBV6-6
CDR3aa: CASSYKWISGEKGQFF
CDR3nt: TGTGCCAGCAGTTACAAGTGGATTAGCGGTGAGAAGGGGCAGTTCTTC